A single sample gave rise to the 5 T cell receptor beta chains below, sequenced in a study of blood T cells in healthy people across ages. The authors ran a second PCR of about 6 to 11 cycles using a sample-barcoded 5' primer and a J-beta primer mix. Each CDR3 protein is one row after TCRdb ran MiXCR on the 5' RACE reads. The data contain about a million distinct CDR3 sequences, roughly half of them seen just once; the ten biggest clones take up about a fifth. The sequenced sample was blood. Receptors originate from a woman aged 60-75 years in good health.

This clonotype was picked up a small number of times. This chain connects TRBV5-1 to TRBJ2-3; 7 nucleotides line up with TRBD2. V lost 3 bases to trimming and J lost 4 bases; unmatched junction nucleotides: 5. The germline CDR1 and CDR2 sequences are SGHRS and YFSETQ. The CDR3 consists of 14 residues. The chain's CDR3 is CASSSSSGSDTQYF. Here the CDR3 DNA reads TGCGCCAGCAGCTCCTCTAGCGGCTCAGATACGCAGTATTTT.

This clonotype was seen a handful of times. The V call is TRBV4-2, the J call TRBJ2-3, with D tentatively TRBD2 (6 bases). This CDR3 comprises 15 residues. Germline-derived CDR1 and CDR2 are LGHNA and YNFKEQ. With 0 bases removed from V and 6 bases from J, the gap between germline ends came to 13 bases. CDR3 sequence (DNA): TGTGCCAGCAGCCAAGAGGGAGGCCTGGTTGATACGCAGTATTTT. Amino acid sequence: CASSQEGGLVDTQYF.

The CDR3 sequence: CASKPSTGPSWMQYF. The CDR3, as DNA: TGTGCCAGCAAACCTTCGACAGGGCCGTCCTGGATGCAGTACTTC. V and J are TRBV12-3 or TRBV12-4 and TRBJ2-5; 7 nucleotides agree with TRBD1. V was pared by 7 bases and J by 11 bases, with 19 bases of the junction left unmatched. CDR3 size: 15 residues.

The chain couples TRBV12-3 or TRBV12-4 to TRBJ1-2; possibly TRBD1 for D (5 bases). V lost 6 bases and J lost 9, with 20 bases in between. This CDR3 is 14 amino acids long. The chain's CDR3 is CASSLETVRSRYTF. The CDR3 DNA follows: TGTGCCAGCAGCCTAGAGACAGTCCGGAGTCGCTACACCTTC.

The chain employs TRBV12-3 or TRBV12-4 and TRBJ2-1; 13 bases line up with TRBD2. This CDR3 has 15 amino acids. V was clipped by 7 bases and J by 8 bases; unmatched bases: 8. The CDR3 reads CASNLRLAGGHEQFF. In DNA, the CDR3 is TGTGCCAGCAACCTACGACTAGCGGGAGGTCATGAGCAGTTCTTC.